The 28 T cell receptor beta chains in this list originate from one sample, sequenced in a study of cytomegalovirus exposure and HLA in healthy donors. Sequenced by immunoSEQ multiplex PCR; TCRdb stores in-frame clones only, minus some. Among approximately 160,000 clones listed, less than 90% were seen once. The sequenced material came from PBMCs. The receptors come from a woman under 30 in good health and CMV-seropositive.

The gene calls are TRBV7-2 and TRBJ2-5; 9 nucleotides align to TRBD2. CDR1 is SGHTA and CDR2 is FQGNSA in the germline V gene. After removal of 4 bases from V and 6 bases from J, the junction contained 15 bases not matched to a gene. CDR3 size: 17 residues. The CDR3 coding sequence is TGTGCCAGCAGCTCATCCCTACCGGGACTAGCTGTGAAGACCCAGTACTTC. It codes for CASSSSLPGLAVKTQYF.

The V call is TRBV5-1, the J call TRBJ2-5; D is perhaps TRBD1 (5 bases). CDR3 size: 14 residues. Germline V gives CDR1 SGHRS, CDR2 YFSETQ. V was shortened by 1 base and J by 5 bases, with 12 bases between the two germline ends. CDR3 sequence: CASSLQGARETQYF. As DNA, the CDR3 is TGCGCCAGCAGCTTGCAGGGCGCGAGGGAGACCCAGTACTTC.

The chain joins TRBV5-6 to TRBJ2-7, with D maybe TRBD2 (5 bases). Germline V gene data show CDR1 as SGHDT and CDR2 as YYEEEE. Trimming shortened V by 2 bases and J by 3 bases, and 12 bases separated the two germline ends. CDR3 length equals 14 residues. CDR3 bases: TGTGCCAGCAGCTTACAGCGGATGGACTACGAGCAGTACTTC. This encodes CASSLQRMDYEQYF. The variable domain in full, completed from reference TRBV5-6 and TRBJ2-7, reads DAGVTQSPTHLIKTRGQQVTLRCSPKSGHDTVSWYQQALGQGPQFIFQYYEEEERQRGNFPDRFSGHQFPNYSSELNVNALLLGDSALYLCASSLQRMDYEQYFGPGTRLTVT.

This sequence joins TRBV7-2 and TRBJ1-5; 9 nucleotides line up with TRBD1. The CDR3 sequence is 14 residues long. Germline assignment: CDR1 SGHTA and CDR2 FQGNSA. The junction had 4 bases not matched to a gene; V was cut back by 4 bases and J by 6 bases. CDR3 sequence reads: CASSSTGGFQPQHF. DNA for the CDR3: TGTGCCAGCAGCTCCACAGGGGGCTTTCAGCCCCAGCATTTT.

The chain combines TRBV11-2 with TRBJ2-7; D is possibly TRBD2 (5 bases). Germline V gene lookup returns CDR1 SGHAT and CDR2 FQNNGV. The germline V and J ends were trimmed by 5 bases and 2 bases, with 19 bases remaining between them. The CDR3 loop spans 16 amino acids. CDR3 nucleotide sequence: TGTGCCAGCAGCCGTTCGAGGCGGACGGGAACCTACGAGCAGTACTTC. It is translated as CASSRSRRTGTYEQYF.

As concerns this clone: Mismatch with germline at one junction end may stem from a read error. The chain links TRBV5-1 to TRBJ1-2; the D gene is possibly TRBD1 (5 bases). Germline CDR1 reads SGHRS; CDR2 reads YFSETQ. CDR3 length: 13 amino acids. CDR3 in DNA: TGCACCAGCAGCCCAGACAGCTCCTATGGCTACACCTTC. It yields the protein CTSSPDSSYGYTF.

This clone was observed a handful of times. This chain links TRBV19 with TRBJ1-5; D unresolved. Germline CDR1 is LNHDA and CDR2 is SQIVND (reference sequence). Deletions cut 1 base from V and 6 bases from J, with 10 bases between. The CDR3 runs to 14 residues. In DNA form, the CDR3 reads TGTGCCAGTAGTATAGCAGGTTTGGGTCAGCCCCAGCATTTT. Its translation is CASSIAGLGQPQHF.

The V gene is TRBV5-6, the J gene TRBJ2-5; D possibly corresponds to TRBD1 (6 bases). Trimming stripped 0 bases from V and 5 bases from J, with 11 bases between. There are 14 residues in the CDR3. From germline, CDR1 is SGHDT and CDR2 YYEEEE. The CDR3 bases are TGTGCCAGCAGCTTGGGGCAGGGGTGGGAGACCCAGTACTTC. It is translated as CASSLGQGWETQYF. Full variable domain (outside the CDR3, taken from reference TRBV5-6 and TRBJ2-5): DAGVTQSPTHLIKTRGQQVTLRCSPKSGHDTVSWYQQALGQGPQFIFQYYEEEERQRGNFPDRFSGHQFPNYSSELNVNALLLGDSALYLCASSLGQGWETQYFGPGTRLLVL.

The chain uses TRBV28 and TRBJ2-6; the match to TRBD2 covers 7 bases. V gave up 1 base and J gave up 0 bases; unmatched junction bases: 6. The CDR3 spans 18 residues. Germline CDR1 MDHEN, CDR2 SYDVKM. The CDR3 loop reads CASSLLIGRYSGANVLTF. The CDR3 bases are TGTGCCAGCAGTTTATTAATCGGGAGGTACTCTGGGGCCAACGTCCTGACTTTC.

The rearrangement joins TRBV7-2 to TRBJ2-7; no clear D. The length of the CDR3 is 11 residues. Germline CDR1 and CDR2: SGHTA and FQGNSA. V was clipped by 5 bases and J by 7 bases, with 9 bases between them. CDR3 region: CASSPRVEQYF. The CDR3 bases are TGTGCCAGCAGCCCCCGGGTTGAGCAGTACTTC.

V gene TRBV5-1 combines with J gene TRBJ1-1; D may be TRBD1 (5 bases). CDR3 length: 14 residues. Between the trimmed V and J ends, which lost 0 bases and 5 bases, there was a span of 11 bases. CDR1 and CDR2 (germline): SGHRS, YFSETQ. The chain's CDR3 is CASSLGRVGTEAFF. CDR3 DNA sequence: TGCGCCAGCAGCTTGGGCAGGGTGGGGACTGAAGCTTTCTTT.

The chain recombines TRBV9 with TRBJ2-1; D might be TRBD2 (6 bases). The CDR3 contains 15 residues. Trimming took 3 bases from V and 9 from J, leaving 19 bases between them. Germline loops: CDR1 SGDLS, CDR2 YYNGEE. This CDR3 reads CASSAYPGTRSEQFF. In DNA form, the CDR3 reads TGTGCCAGCAGCGCGTACCCCGGGACTCGGAGTGAGCAGTTCTTC.

The chain employs TRBV29-1 and TRBJ2-7, with 11 bases that match TRBD1. Germline V gives CDR1 SQVTM, CDR2 ANQGSEA. This CDR3 has 14 residues. J gave up 3 bases and V 6 bases, and 7 bases lay outside the gene matches. In nucleotides, the CDR3 is TGCAGCGTCAGAGGGACAGGGGGAATCTACGAGCAGTACTTC. This translates into CSVRGTGGIYEQYF.

The V call is TRBV6-1, the J call TRBJ2-1, with TRBD1 matching 8 bases. The CDR3 length is 20 residues. Germline V lookup: CDR1 MNHNS, CDR2 SASEGT. The V and J ends lost 4 bases and 1 base, in that order; junction bases with no gene match: 18. In nucleotides, the CDR3 is TGTGCCAGCAGTGCTATGCAGGGGGCGAGGGTGGGATTTTCCTACAATGAGCAGTTCTTC. Translation: CASSAMQGARVGFSYNEQFF.

The chain carries TRBV30 and TRBJ1-4; D ambiguous. V was clipped by 5 bases and J by 5 bases, with 12 bases between them. The germline gives CDR1 GTSNPN, CDR2 SVGIG (reference sequence). The CDR3 consists of 13 residues. The CDR3 sequence: CAWGRGFNEKLFF. CDR3 DNA sequence: TGTGCCTGGGGTCGCGGCTTCAATGAAAAACTGTTTTTT.

The chain has TRBV9 and TRBJ2-5; 11 positions agree with TRBD2. The CDR3 covers 16 residues. Losses at the gene ends were 3 bases for V and 4 bases for J; bases not matched to a gene: 8. CDR1 and CDR2 (germline): SGDLS, YYNGEE. CDR3 loop: CASSESSGRGGETQYF. The CDR3 nucleotides read TGTGCCAGCAGCGAAAGTAGCGGGAGGGGCGGAGAGACCCAGTACTTC.

The chain links TRBV30 to TRBJ2-7; 9 bases match TRBD1. Per germline, CDR1 GTSNPN and CDR2 SVGIG (reference sequence). This CDR3 comprises 13 residues. J gave up 6 bases and V 7 bases, and 10 bases lay outside the gene matches. In nucleotides, the CDR3 is TGTGCCTCGAGGGGACAGGGCCTTCGCGAGCAGTACTTC. Encoded protein: CASRGQGLREQYF.

The table lists this clone with a few counts. The V call is TRBV5-4, the J call TRBJ2-7; a weak D match, TRBD1 (5 bases). This CDR3 spans 14 amino acids. CDR1 is SGHNT and CDR2 is YYREEE in the germline V gene (reference sequence). The germline V and J ends were trimmed by 0 bases and 2 bases, with 9 bases remaining between them. The CDR3 nucleotides are TGTGCCAGCAGCTTGGAACGGACAACCTACGAGCAGTACTTC. This encodes CASSLERTTYEQYF. Supplemented by reference TRBV5-4 and TRBJ2-7, the full variable domain reads ETGVTQSPTHLIKTRGQQVTLRCSSQSGHNTVSWYQQALGQGPQFIFQYYREEENGRGNFPPRFSGLQFPNYSSELNVNALELDDSALYLCASSLERTTYEQYFGPGTRLTVT.

The V gene is TRBV7-8, the J gene TRBJ2-7, with a weak D call TRBD2 (6 bases). Per germline, CDR1 SGHVS and CDR2 FQNEAQ. Trimming left V 5 bases short and J 2 bases short, with 19 bases between. The CDR3 runs to 16 residues. The CDR3 DNA reads as TGTGCCAGCAGCCCCGGAGGGACTTGGGTTACCTACGAGCAGTACTTC. This gives the protein CASSPGGTWVTYEQYF.

The chain joins TRBV11-3 to TRBJ2-6; TRBD1 might be the D (6 bases). There are 15 residues in the CDR3. The ends were cut back, 8 bases at V and 0 bases at J, with 11 bases in the middle. CDR1 is SGHNT, CDR2 YENEEA, per germline. CDR3 sequence: CASRQAYSGANVLTF. The CDR3, as DNA: TGTGCCAGCCGACAGGCTTACTCTGGGGCCAACGTCCTGACTTTC.

This clone was picked up one time. V gene TRBV18 combines with J gene TRBJ1-5; TRBD1 matches at 7 bases. The CDR3 runs 13 residues. The V segment lost 6 bases and the J segment 8 bases; nucleotides outside the gene matches: 7. CDR1 KGHSH and CDR2 LQKENI come from the germline V gene. The CDR3 spells CASSPTGLEPQHF. CDR3 nucleotide sequence: TGTGCCAGCTCTCCGACAGGGCTTGAGCCCCAGCATTTT.

J is TRBJ2-3 and V is TRBV9, with 7 nucleotides matching TRBD2. After removal of 3 bases from V and 6 bases from J, the junction contained 10 bases not matched to a gene. Germline CDR1 reads SGDLS; CDR2 reads YYNGEE. CDR3 length: 15 residues. The CDR3 nucleotides read TGTGCCAGCAGCGAGACTAGCCTAGATTGGGATACGCAGTATTTT. Translating it yields CASSETSLDWDTQYF.

The chain carries TRBV27 and TRBJ2-3, with 11 bases that match TRBD2. CDR3 length equals 20 residues. Germline CDR1 MNHEY, CDR2 SMNVEV (reference sequence). With V trimmed by 2 bases and J by 0 bases, 13 bases remained unmatched. The CDR3 region has the DNA TGTGCCAGCAGTTTAGGCTTCACGGGACTAGCGGCCGAGAGCACAGATACGCAGTATTTT. It yields the protein CASSLGFTGLAAESTDTQYF.

This chain uses TRBV29-1 with TRBJ2-5; perhaps TRBD1 as D (5 bases). Germline loops: CDR1 SQVTM, CDR2 ANQGSEA. Trimming took 3 bases from V and 5 from J, leaving 10 bases between them. The CDR3 length is 12 residues. The CDR3 nucleotides are TGCAGCGTTGAGTTAGGGGTTGAGACCCAGTACTTC. This sequence encodes CSVELGVETQYF.

The rearrangement uses TRBV14 and TRBJ2-1, with 7 nucleotides matching TRBD1. V lost 3 bases and J lost 8; bases outside the gene matches: 7. Germline V gene sequence: CDR1 SGHDN, CDR2 FVKESK. The CDR3 consists of 14 residues. The CDR3 here is CASSQTGLFDEQFF. The DNA for the CDR3 is TGTGCCAGCAGCCAGACAGGGTTGTTTGATGAGCAGTTCTTC.

The chain carries TRBV11-1 and TRBJ2-3; 11 bases agree with TRBD2. CDR1 is SGHAT, CDR2 FQDESV, per germline (reference sequence). The CDR3 has 16 amino acids. The trim removed 3 bases at V and 2 bases at J, leaving 4 bases unmatched. The CDR3 reads CASSFGTSGFTDTQYF. CDR3 coding DNA: TGTGCCAGCAGCTTCGGGACTAGCGGTTTCACAGATACGCAGTATTTT.

The rearrangement uses TRBV6-5 and TRBJ1-2; TRBD1 is a possible D gene (6 bases). The V end was cut by 6 bases, the J end by 6 bases, with 11 bases between. Germline loops: CDR1 MNHEY, CDR2 SVGAGI. The CDR3 is 12 amino acids. CDR3 bases: TGTGCCAGCAGCAGGGGCAGCGATGGCTACACCTTC. It yields the protein CASSRGSDGYTF.

The chain uses TRBV18 and TRBJ2-5; no firm D call. V lost 0 bases and J lost 0, with 11 bases in between. CDR1 KGHSH and CDR2 LQKENI come from the germline V gene. There are 16 residues in the CDR3. The DNA for the CDR3 is TGTGCCAGCTCACCACCGGTTGGCGGCTACCAAGAGACCCAGTACTTC. It is translated as CASSPPVGGYQETQYF.